This T cell receptor (beta chain) was sequenced for a study of blood T cell repertoires in COVID-19. For the study at large: Italy, Spain and the United States were the sources of the convalescent and acute COVID-19 samples.

How the authors handled the data: Amplification from reference gene primers served as the basis for estimated nucleated cell counts. Some clones are missing from TCRdb's copy, which holds only in-frame ones; the method was immunoSEQ multiplex PCR. V and J calls plus clone size are reproduced from that table; the DNA served to infer D and trimming. Here the sample spans hundreds of thousands of clones, around nine tenths being singletons. The ends lost 3 bases at V and 10 bases at J; junction bases unmatched: 6. The CDR3 is 13 amino acids. The germline CDR1 and CDR2 sequences are SGDLS and YYNGEE. The sequence was collected from a man between 65 and 85 years old with acute or convalescent COVID-19. The specimen sequenced was peripheral blood. The chain has TRBV9 and TRBJ2-1; 8 bases line up with TRBD2. Here the CDR3 DNA reads TGTGCCAGCAGCGCCCGGGGGGGGCTAGAGCAGTTCTTC. It is translated as CASSARGGLEQFF.